This TCR beta chain was documented in a study of CD8+CD57+ T cells in acquired aplastic anemia. Overall study context: Quantities of DNA derived from sorted CD4+ and CD8+ cells averaged around 3 ug. Whole-study findings and limits: Patients showed no significant difference from controls in CD8+ Simpson's diversity. Roughly 31 CD8+ CDR3 sequences occurred in both the patients and the controls.

The CDR3 contains 12 residues. Germline V lookup: CDR1 SGDLS, CDR2 YYNGEE. Previously, flow cytometry had revealed CD8+CD57+ cell expansion in the patients chosen for sequencing. Profiling of TCR beta VDJ combinations and CDR3 sequences used genomic DNA as template. TCRdb independently ran MiXCR on the reads; one entry per CDR3 protein. The sample lists fewer than 300,000 distinct CDR3 sequences, about 80% seen once, with 40% to 50% in the top ten. Regarding this clonotype: Antigen unknown. At one end, the junction sequence differs from germline, possibly due to a read error.

The chain carries TRBV9 and TRBJ2-3; D gene ambiguous. The sample consisted of sorted CD4+, CD8+, or CD8+CD57+ T cells (not recorded which) from PBMCs. The receptor's source is a human donor with aplastic anemia. CDR3 DNA: TGTGCCAGCAGAGTAGGGTCAAACATGCAGTATTTT. Amino acid sequence: CASRVGSNMQYF.